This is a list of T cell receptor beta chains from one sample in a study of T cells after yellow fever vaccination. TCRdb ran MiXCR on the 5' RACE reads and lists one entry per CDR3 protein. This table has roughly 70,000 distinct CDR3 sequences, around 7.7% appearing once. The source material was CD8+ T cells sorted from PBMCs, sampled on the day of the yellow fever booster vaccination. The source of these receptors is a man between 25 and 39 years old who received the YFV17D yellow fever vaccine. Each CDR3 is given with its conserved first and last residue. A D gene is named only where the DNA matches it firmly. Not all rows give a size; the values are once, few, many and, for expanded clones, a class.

CAISDPGLGQETQYF TGTGCCATCAGTGATCCGGGACTAGGGCAAGAGACCCAGTACTTC TRBD2 TRBJ2-5 TRBV10-3 NA
CASSQELLAGLNEQFF TGTGCCAGCAGCCAGGAGTTACTAGCGGGATTGAATGAGCAGTTCTTC TRBD2 TRBJ2-1 TRBV14 few
CASSPGLKNTGELFF TGCGCCAGCAGCCCGGGACTAAAGAACACCGGGGAGCTGTTTTTT TRBD2 TRBJ2-2 TRBV4-3 many
CASSLGTVRASPLHF TGTGCCAGCAGCCTCGGGACAGTTCGGGCTTCACCCCTCCACTTT TRBD1 TRBJ1-6 TRBV27 few
CASSYSTGTNYGYTF TGTGCCAGCAGTTACTCGACCGGGACCAACTATGGCTACACCTTC NA TRBJ1-2 TRBV6-5 NA
CASSLSPGQPQHF TGTGCCAGCAGTTTAAGTCCAGGGCAGCCCCAGCATTTT NA TRBJ1-5 TRBV27 few
CASTNSANEQFF TGTGCCAGCACCAATAGCGCTAATGAGCAGTTCTTC NA TRBJ2-1 TRBV6-5 NA
CASSPGQSYEQYF TGCGCCAGCAGCCCTGGACAGTCCTACGAGCAGTACTTC NA TRBJ2-7 TRBV4-3 many
CSVETLGPDSYEQYF TGCAGCGTTGAAACTCTGGGGCCGGACAGCTACGAGCAGTACTTC NA TRBJ2-7 TRBV29-1 few
CASSFGATYNEQFF TGTGCCAGCAGTTTTGGCGCCACCTACAATGAGCAGTTCTTC NA TRBJ2-1 TRBV12-3/TRBV12-4 few
CASSEGGYAETQYF TGTGCCAGCAGCGAGGGGGGGTACGCAGAGACCCAGTACTTC NA TRBJ2-5 TRBV9 few
CASRDLAGGRETQYF TGTGCCAGCCGGGACCTAGCGGGAGGGAGAGAGACCCAGTACTTC TRBD2 TRBJ2-5 TRBV3-1 few
CATSGLDLLFF TGTGCCACCAGCGGACTCGATCTTCTGTTCTTC NA TRBJ2-1 TRBV15 NA
CASSSRPGGNEKLFF TGTGCCAGCAGTTCCCGCCCAGGGGGTAATGAAAAACTGTTTTTT TRBD1 TRBJ1-4 TRBV6-5 few